Each of the 17 T cell receptor beta chains below was sequenced from the same sample in a study of T-cell reconstitution after alpha-beta-depleted transplantation in children. A TCRbeta library incorporating unique molecular identifiers was prepared. Via MiXCR, TCRdb re-called the PCR reads, giving one row per CDR3 protein. In the table there are about 27,000 distinct CDR3 sequences, roughly 19% of which are singletons. The sequencing here drew on PBMCs, mostly from graft donor cells, taken 60 days after TCRalphabeta/CD19-depleted stem cell transplant. The receptor source for this set is a male patient between 2 and 10 years old who had a stem cell transplant for acute lymphoblastic leukemia, so the T cells may come from the graft donor.

This clonotype showed up many times. The chain is built from TRBV4-3 and TRBJ2-2; TRBD2 matches at 9 bases. Germline-derived CDR1 and CDR2 are LGHNA and YSLEER. V lost 0 bases and J lost 3; bases outside the gene matches: 5. CDR3 size: 17 residues. The CDR3 DNA follows: TGCGCCAGCAGCCAAGATCAGAGCGGGGGGTACACCGGGGAGCTGTTTTTT. Protein: CASSQDQSGGYTGELFF.

The chain joins TRBV5-1 to TRBJ2-3; the match to TRBD1 covers 7 bases. The CDR3 extends over 16 amino acids. Germline V CDR1 and CDR2: SGHRS, YFSETQ. Trimming at V came to 4 bases and at J to 3 bases, leaving 11 bases not matched to a gene. The CDR3, as DNA: TGCGCCAGCAGCGCCGGACAGGCCCTTTGGACAGATACGCAGTATTTT. Its translation is CASSAGQALWTDTQYF.

The V and J genes are TRBV20-1 and TRBJ2-7; possible D gene TRBD1, 5 bases. CDR1 is DFQATT, CDR2 SNEGSKA, per germline (reference sequence). This CDR3 has 16 amino acids. Trimming took 5 bases from V and 3 from J, leaving 23 bases between them. The DNA of the CDR3 is TGCAGTGCTGGCTACTCAGGGCCAAGATTCATCTACGAGCAGTACTTC. Protein: CSAGYSGPRFIYEQYF.

This chain connects TRBV5-1 to TRBJ2-7; 13 bases align to TRBD2. Germline values: CDR1 SGHRS, CDR2 YFSETQ. The CDR3 length is 15 residues. The J segment lost 2 bases and the V segment lost 2 bases, leaving 1 base of the junction unmatched. The CDR3 DNA is TGCGCCAGCAGCTTTACTAGCGGGAGGGCCTACGAGCAGTACTTC. This translates into CASSFTSGRAYEQYF.

The chain is built from TRBV7-4 and TRBJ2-7; perhaps TRBD2 as D (5 bases). The V gene's germline CDR1 is SGHVT and CDR2 SQSDAQ. V was clipped by 2 bases and J by 1 base, with 18 bases between them. The CDR3 is made up of 17 amino acids. Here the CDR3 DNA reads TGTGCCAGCAGCTTAAGATCCACGGGGAAGGAGTCCTACGAGCAGTACTTC. Amino acid sequence: CASSLRSTGKESYEQYF.

The gene calls are TRBV7-2 and TRBJ1-4; 9 nucleotides agree with TRBD1. The trim removed 5 bases at V and 8 bases at J, leaving 6 bases unmatched. CDR3 size: 14 residues. The germline V gene encodes CDR1 SGHTA and CDR2 FQGNSA. This CDR3 is CASSIQGADEKLFF. CDR3 bases: TGTGCCAGCAGCATACAGGGGGCGGACGAAAAACTGTTTTTT.

This clonotype was detected only a few times. The V gene is TRBV6-6, the J gene TRBJ2-2, with D uncertain. Trimming removed 4 bases from V and 5 bases from J, with 5 bases in between. Looked up from germline, CDR1 is MNHNY and CDR2 is SVGAGI (reference sequence). This CDR3 spans 12 amino acids. The CDR3 region is CASSFPTGELFF. The CDR3 DNA reads TGTGCCAGCAGTTTCCCTACCGGGGAGCTGTTTTTT.

The chain couples TRBV2 to TRBJ2-1; a weak D match, TRBD2 (7 bases). V was clipped by 1 base and J by 0 bases, with 19 bases between them. Germline lookup yields CDR1 SNHLY and CDR2 FYNNEI. The CDR3 spans 19 residues. The CDR3 loop reads CASSEGVGRGASSYNEQFF. The CDR3 DNA reads TGTGCCAGCAGTGAAGGTGTAGGCCGGGGGGCAAGCTCCTACAATGAGCAGTTCTTC.

This clonotype has a count of ten or more. The J gene is TRBJ2-5, the V gene TRBV4-1, with 9 bases lining up with TRBD2. V shed 2 bases, J shed 5 bases, and the junction held 9 bases outside the gene matches. This CDR3 has 16 amino acids. Germline V CDR1 and CDR2: MGHRA, YSYEKL. CDR3 DNA: TGCGCCAGCAGCCAATGGCCTAGCGGGGACGGGGAGACCCAGTACTTC. Amino acid sequence: CASSQWPSGDGETQYF.

This clonotype was counted at least ten times. The gene calls are TRBV27 and TRBJ2-1, with TRBD1 matching 8 bases. The V gene end was trimmed by 4 bases and the J gene end by 3 bases; junction bases not matched to a gene: 8. The CDR3 has 16 residues. Germline V gene sequence: CDR1 MNHEY, CDR2 SMNVEV (reference sequence). The CDR3, as DNA: TGTGCCAGCAGTTCCACCGGGACAGGAGACTACAATGAGCAGTTCTTC. Translating gives CASSSTGTGDYNEQFF.

This clonotype was found a few times. This rearrangement joins TRBV4-3 to TRBJ1-2; D is unresolved. Deletions cut 0 bases from V and 2 bases from J, with 13 bases between. The germline V gene has CDR1 LGHNA and CDR2 YSLEER. This CDR3 is 16 amino acids long. CDR3 sequence: CASSQDSVAGNYGYTF. CDR3 nucleotide sequence: TGCGCCAGCAGCCAAGATTCGGTCGCGGGGAACTATGGCTACACCTTC.

This clonotype was seen a few times. The chain carries TRBV5-1 and TRBJ2-1, with TRBD2 matching 14 bases. Per germline, CDR1 SGHRS and CDR2 YFSETQ. The CDR3 has 14 residues. V shed 4 bases, J shed 12 bases, and the junction held 6 bases outside the gene matches. DNA of the CDR3: TGCGCCAGCAGCGGGGGACTAGCGGGAGAGAGGCAGTTCTTC. It specifies CASSGGLAGERQFF.

The gene calls are TRBV5-1 and TRBJ2-3; D possibly corresponds to TRBD2 (6 bases). The V gene lost 0 bases and the J gene lost 0 bases, with 8 bases spanning the gap. The CDR3 loop spans 15 amino acids. Germline lookup yields CDR1 SGHRS and CDR2 YFSETQ. The chain's CDR3 is CASSLGGTSTDTQYF. CDR3 DNA: TGCGCCAGCAGCTTGGGGGGGACTAGCACAGATACGCAGTATTTT. Variable domain in full (rest from reference TRBV5-1 and TRBJ2-3): KAGVTQTPRYLIKTRGQQVTLSCSPISGHRSVSWYQQTPGQGLQFLFEYFSETQRNKGNFPGRFSGRQFSNSRSEMNVSTLELGDSALYLCASSLGGTSTDTQYFGPGTRLTVL.

The sample holds a few counts of this clonotype. The rearrangement uses TRBV5-1 and TRBJ2-5, with D perhaps TRBD2 (5 bases). In germline, CDR1 is SGHRS, CDR2 YFSETQ. The CDR3 runs to 15 residues. V gave up 0 bases and J gave up 2 bases, with 11 bases separating them. The CDR3 reads CASSLVQTGQETQYF. CDR3 in DNA: TGCGCCAGCAGCTTGGTTCAGACGGGGCAAGAGACCCAGTACTTC.

The table lists this clonotype with many counts. The V call is TRBV12-3 or TRBV12-4, the J call TRBJ1-5; D call uncertain. The CDR3 extends over 15 amino acids. Trimming cost V 6 bases and J 4 bases, with 16 bases left between them. CDR3 protein: CASSSIIRQNQPQHF. In nucleotides, the CDR3 is TGTGCCAGCAGCTCGATTATTCGGCAGAATCAGCCCCAGCATTTT.

This clonotype occurred many times. In DNA form, the CDR3 reads TGCGGGACCCGAGGGACAGGGAGAGGCCTTAGTGGTTCACCCCTCCACTTT. As protein: CGTRGTGRGLSGSPLHF. The chain couples TRBV20-1 to TRBJ1-6, with TRBD1 identical over 9 bases. Germline values: CDR1 DFQATT, CDR2 SNEGSKA (reference sequence). CDR3 size: 17 residues.

This clonotype was observed at least ten times. The chain combines TRBV7-6 with TRBJ2-7; TRBD1 matches at 8 bases. V lost 5 bases to trimming and J lost 7 bases; unmatched junction nucleotides: 7. Germline values: CDR1 SGHVS, CDR2 FNYEAQ. The CDR3 contains 13 residues. CDR3 DNA sequence: TGTGCCAGCAGCCTAGGACAGGGTAAAGAGCAGTACTTC. It encodes CASSLGQGKEQYF.